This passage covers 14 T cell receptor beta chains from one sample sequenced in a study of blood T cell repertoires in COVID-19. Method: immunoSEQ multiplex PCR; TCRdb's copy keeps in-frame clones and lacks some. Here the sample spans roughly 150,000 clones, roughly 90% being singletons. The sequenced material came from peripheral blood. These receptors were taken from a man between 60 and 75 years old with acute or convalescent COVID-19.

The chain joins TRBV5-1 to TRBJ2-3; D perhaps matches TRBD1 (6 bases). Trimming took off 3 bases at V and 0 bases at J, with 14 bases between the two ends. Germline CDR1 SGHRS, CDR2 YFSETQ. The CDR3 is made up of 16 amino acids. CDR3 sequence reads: CASSWGLVGSTDTQYF. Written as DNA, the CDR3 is TGCGCCAGCAGCTGGGGGCTAGTCGGGAGCACAGATACGCAGTATTTT.

Here the CDR3 reads CASSEDRGGGQYF. DNA of the CDR3: TGTGCCAGCAGTGAGGACAGGGGAGGAGGGCAGTACTTC. The rearrangement joins TRBV6-1 to TRBJ2-7, with 9 bases identical to TRBD1. The CDR3 extends over 13 amino acids. Looked up from germline, CDR1 is MNHNS and CDR2 is SASEGT. The J segment lost 9 bases and the V segment lost 3 bases, leaving 6 bases of the junction unmatched.

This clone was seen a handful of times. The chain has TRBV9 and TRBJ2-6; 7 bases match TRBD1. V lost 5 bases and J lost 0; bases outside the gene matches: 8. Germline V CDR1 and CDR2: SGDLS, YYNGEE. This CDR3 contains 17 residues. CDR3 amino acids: CASRNRGPSSGANVLTF. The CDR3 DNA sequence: TGTGCCAGCAGAAACAGGGGTCCTAGCTCTGGGGCCAACGTCCTGACTTTC.

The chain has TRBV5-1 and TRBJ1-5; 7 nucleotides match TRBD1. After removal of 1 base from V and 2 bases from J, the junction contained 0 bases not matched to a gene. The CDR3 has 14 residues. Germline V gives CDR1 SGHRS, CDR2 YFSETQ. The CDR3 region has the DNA TGCGCCAGCAGCTTGACAGGGGGCAATCAGCCCCAGCATTTT. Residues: CASSLTGGNQPQHF.

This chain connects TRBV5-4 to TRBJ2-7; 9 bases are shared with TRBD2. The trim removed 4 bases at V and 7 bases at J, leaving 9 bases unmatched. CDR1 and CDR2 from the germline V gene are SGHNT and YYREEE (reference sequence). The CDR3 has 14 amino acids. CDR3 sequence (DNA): TGTGCCAGCAGCCCGGGGACTAGCTCTTGGGAGCAGTACTTC. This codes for CASSPGTSSWEQYF.

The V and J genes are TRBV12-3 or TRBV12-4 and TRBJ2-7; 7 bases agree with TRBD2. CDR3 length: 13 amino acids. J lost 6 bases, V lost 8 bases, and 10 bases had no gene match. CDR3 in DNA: TGTGCCAGCCGGGGGGTGTCGGTGGCCGAGCAGTACTTC. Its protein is CASRGVSVAEQYF.

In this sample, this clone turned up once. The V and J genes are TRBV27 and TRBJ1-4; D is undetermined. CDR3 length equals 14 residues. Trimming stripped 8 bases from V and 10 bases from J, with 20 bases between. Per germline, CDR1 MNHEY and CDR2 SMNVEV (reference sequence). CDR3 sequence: CASAREGTGGKLFF. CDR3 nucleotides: TGTGCCAGCGCTCGAGAGGGTACCGGCGGAAAACTGTTTTTT.

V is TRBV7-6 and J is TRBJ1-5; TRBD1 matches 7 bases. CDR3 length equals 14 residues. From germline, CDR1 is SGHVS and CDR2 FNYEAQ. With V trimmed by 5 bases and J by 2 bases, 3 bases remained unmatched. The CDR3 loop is CASSPGTGNQPQHF. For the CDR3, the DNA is TGTGCCAGCAGCCCTGGGACAGGCAATCAGCCCCAGCATTTT.

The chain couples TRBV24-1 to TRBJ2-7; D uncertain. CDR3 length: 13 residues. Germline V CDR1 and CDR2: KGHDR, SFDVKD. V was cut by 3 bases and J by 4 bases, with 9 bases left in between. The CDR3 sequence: CATSDILLYEQYF. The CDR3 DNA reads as TGTGCCACCAGTGATATCCTACTTTACGAGCAGTACTTC.

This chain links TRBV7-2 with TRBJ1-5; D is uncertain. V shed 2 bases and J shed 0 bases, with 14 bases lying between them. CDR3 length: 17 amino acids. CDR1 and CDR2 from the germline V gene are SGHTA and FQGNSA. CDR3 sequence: CASSLRSSAYSNQPQHF. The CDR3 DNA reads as TGTGCCAGCAGCTTACGGAGTTCCGCCTATAGCAATCAGCCCCAGCATTTT.

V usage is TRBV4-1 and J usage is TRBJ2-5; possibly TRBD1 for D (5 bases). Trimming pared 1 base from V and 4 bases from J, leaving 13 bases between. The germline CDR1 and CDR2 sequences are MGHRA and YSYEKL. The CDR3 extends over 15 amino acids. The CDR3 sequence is CASSQGPGNRETQYF. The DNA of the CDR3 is TGCGCCAGCAGCCAAGGACCAGGGAACAGAGAGACCCAGTACTTC.

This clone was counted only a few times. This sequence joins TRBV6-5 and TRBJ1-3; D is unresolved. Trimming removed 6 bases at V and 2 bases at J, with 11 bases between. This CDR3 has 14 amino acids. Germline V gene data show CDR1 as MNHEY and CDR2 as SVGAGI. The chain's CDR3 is CASSTNGAGNTIYF. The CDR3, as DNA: TGTGCCAGCAGCACGAACGGGGCTGGAAACACCATATATTTT.

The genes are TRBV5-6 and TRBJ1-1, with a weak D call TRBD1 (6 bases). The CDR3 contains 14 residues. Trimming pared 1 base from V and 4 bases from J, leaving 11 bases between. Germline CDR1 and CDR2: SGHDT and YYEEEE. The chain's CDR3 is CASSLTGSFTEAFF. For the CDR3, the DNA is TGTGCCAGCAGCTTGACAGGGAGTTTCACTGAAGCTTTCTTT.

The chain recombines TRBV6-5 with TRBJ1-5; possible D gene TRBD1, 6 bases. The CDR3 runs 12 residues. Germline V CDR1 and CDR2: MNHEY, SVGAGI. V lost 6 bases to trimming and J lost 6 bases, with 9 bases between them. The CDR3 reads CASRAGVQPQHF. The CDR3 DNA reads TGTGCCAGCAGGGCAGGGGTTCAGCCCCAGCATTTT.